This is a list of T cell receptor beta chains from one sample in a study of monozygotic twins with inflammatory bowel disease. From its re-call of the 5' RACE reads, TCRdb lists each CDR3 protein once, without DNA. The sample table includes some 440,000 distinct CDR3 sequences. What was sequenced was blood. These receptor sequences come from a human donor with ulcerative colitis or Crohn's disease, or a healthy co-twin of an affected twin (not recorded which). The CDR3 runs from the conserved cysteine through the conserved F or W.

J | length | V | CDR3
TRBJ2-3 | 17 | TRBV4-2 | CASSQDGASPAIDTQYF
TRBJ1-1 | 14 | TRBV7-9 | CASSSTFMNTEAFF
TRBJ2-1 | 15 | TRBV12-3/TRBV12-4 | CASSQTSGPIVEQFF
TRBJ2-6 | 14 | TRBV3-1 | CASSLTLGANVLTF
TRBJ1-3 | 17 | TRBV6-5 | CASSSLSAGGQGNTIYF
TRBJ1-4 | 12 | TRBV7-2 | CASILRGEKLFF
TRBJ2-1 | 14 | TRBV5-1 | CASSWTSGFNEQFF
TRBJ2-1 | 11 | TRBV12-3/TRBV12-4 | CASSPFVEQFF
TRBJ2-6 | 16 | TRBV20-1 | CSDAETGVSGANVLTF
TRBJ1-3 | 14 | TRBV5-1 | CASSLGDSGNTIYF
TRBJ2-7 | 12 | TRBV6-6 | CASTDQARKLYF
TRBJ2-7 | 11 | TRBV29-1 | CSVEDPGEQYF
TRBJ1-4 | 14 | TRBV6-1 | CATTPGVPNEKLFF
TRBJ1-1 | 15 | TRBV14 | CASSQDGGLNTEAFF
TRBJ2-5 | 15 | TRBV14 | CASSPYDRVRETQYF
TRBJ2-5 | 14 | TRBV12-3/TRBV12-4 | CASSPAFPKETQYF
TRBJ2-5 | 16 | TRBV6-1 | CASSPRQGVIQETQYF
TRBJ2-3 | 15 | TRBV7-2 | CASSERGGAPDTQYF
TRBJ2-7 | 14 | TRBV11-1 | CASSSRDKSYEQYF
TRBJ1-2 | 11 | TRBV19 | CASTTGYGYTF
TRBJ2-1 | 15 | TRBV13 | CASSFGASGGVEQFF
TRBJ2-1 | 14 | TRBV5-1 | CASSLGSVTNEQFF
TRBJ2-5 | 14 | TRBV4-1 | CASSQSGGVETQYF
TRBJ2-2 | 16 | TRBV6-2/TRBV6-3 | CASSYSTTANTGELFF
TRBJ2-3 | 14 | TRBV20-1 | CSASRGSSTDTQYF
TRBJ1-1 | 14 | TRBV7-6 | CASSLVDLNTEAFF
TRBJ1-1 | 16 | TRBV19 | CASTGARQGENTEAFF
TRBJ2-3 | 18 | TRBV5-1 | CASSPEGSGGVITDTQYF
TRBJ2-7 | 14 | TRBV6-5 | CASSYYSGDYEQYF
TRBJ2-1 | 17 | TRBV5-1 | CASSSTAGASYYNEQFF
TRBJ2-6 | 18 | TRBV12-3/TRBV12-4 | CASSYRTGASSGANVLTF
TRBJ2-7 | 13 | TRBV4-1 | CASSKGNPYEQYF
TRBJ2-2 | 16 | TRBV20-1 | CSASRDAGRASGELFF
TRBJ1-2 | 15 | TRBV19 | CASTTGTGGSYGYTF
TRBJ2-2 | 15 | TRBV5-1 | CASSALTGASGELFF
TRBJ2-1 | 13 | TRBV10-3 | CAISESGRHEQFF
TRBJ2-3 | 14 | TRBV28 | CASSLELAGDTQYF
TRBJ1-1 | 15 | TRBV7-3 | CASSSGGTMNTEAFF
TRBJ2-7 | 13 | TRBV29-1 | CSVSAGVSYEQYF
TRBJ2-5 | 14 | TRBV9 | CASSGLAGGETQYF
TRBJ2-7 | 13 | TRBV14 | CASSLSDGLEQYF
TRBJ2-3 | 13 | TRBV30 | CAWSSSYTDTQYF
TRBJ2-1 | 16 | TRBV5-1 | CASSLRSSSSYNEQFF
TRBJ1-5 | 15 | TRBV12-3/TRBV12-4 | CASSNLGQGSQPQHF
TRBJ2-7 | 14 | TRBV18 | CASSVRDAAYEQYF
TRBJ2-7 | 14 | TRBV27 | CASSLREGPYEQYF
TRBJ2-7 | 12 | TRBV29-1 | CSADAGENEQYF
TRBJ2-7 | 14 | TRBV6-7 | CASTSPRGDYEQYF
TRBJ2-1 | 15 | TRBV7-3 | CASSSTSGSYNEQFF
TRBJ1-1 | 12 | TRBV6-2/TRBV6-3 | CASSYSGAEAFF